The 29 T cell receptor beta chains below come from one sample, sequenced in a study of OX40 agonist ivuxolimab in advanced cancers. Here immunoSEQ multiplex PCR was the method, and the copy in TCRdb shows in-frame clones only, minus some. The table shows tens of thousands of clones, with roughly four fifths occurring only once. The sequencing here drew on CD4+ or CD8+ T cells sorted from blood, taken in a trial of the OX40 agonist ivuxolimab. Every receptor here comes from an adult with an advanced solid tumor such as melanoma, head and neck, liver or kidney cancer.

V and J are TRBV5-6 and TRBJ2-1, with 7 bases lining up with TRBD1. The CDR3 consists of 16 residues. J was trimmed by 2 bases and V by 0 bases; bases with no gene match: 5. Germline V gene data show CDR1 as SGHDT and CDR2 as YYEEEE. CDR3 nucleotides: TGTGCCAGCAGCTTGGGACAGGGTAATCCCTACAATGAGCAGTTCTTC. Residues: CASSLGQGNPYNEQFF. Complete variable domain (other parts from reference TRBV5-6 and TRBJ2-1): DAGVTQSPTHLIKTRGQQVTLRCSPKSGHDTVSWYQQALGQGPQFIFQYYEEEERQRGNFPDRFSGHQFPNYSSELNVNALLLGDSALYLCASSLGQGNPYNEQFFGPGTRLTVL.

V is TRBV11-3 and J is TRBJ2-7; 8 positions agree with TRBD1. V trimming: 5 bases; J trimming: 4 bases; junction bases outside the gene matches: 10. The CDR3 has 15 residues. Germline lookup yields CDR1 SGHNT and CDR2 YENEEA. The chain's CDR3 is CASSPRTGSGYEQYF. CDR3 bases: TGTGCCAGCAGCCCCCGGACAGGGTCGGGGTACGAGCAGTACTTC.

The V and J genes are TRBV9 and TRBJ2-3, with TRBD2 matching 11 bases. With 1 base clipped from V and 6 bases from J, the junction kept 4 bases outside the gene matches. The germline V gene encodes CDR1 SGDLS and CDR2 YYNGEE. The CDR3 contains 15 residues. DNA for the CDR3: TGTGCCAGCAGCGTATTAGCGGGGGGGCATGATACGCAGTATTTT. Its protein product is CASSVLAGGHDTQYF.

The chain carries TRBV7-3 and TRBJ2-1; 9 nucleotides agree with TRBD2. The CDR3 contains 15 residues. V was pared by 3 bases and J by 4 bases, with 4 bases of the junction left unmatched. The germline CDR1 and CDR2 sequences are SGHTA and FQGTGA. CDR3 DNA sequence: TGTGCCAGCAGCTTGAAGACTAGCGGATACAATGAGCAGTTCTTC. This codes for CASSLKTSGYNEQFF.

The rearrangement links TRBV4-3 to TRBJ1-5, with D possibly being TRBD1 (5 bases). V lost 1 base and J lost 6, with 13 bases in between. Germline-derived CDR1 and CDR2 are LGHNA and YSLEER. The CDR3 runs 15 residues. DNA of the CDR3: TGCGCCAGCAGCCAAGTAATCGGGGGTAGTCAGCCCCAGCATTTT. Its protein is CASSQVIGGSQPQHF.

This clone was counted between two and nine times. The V call is TRBV6-5, the J call TRBJ1-3; possible D gene TRBD1, 6 bases. The V end was cut by 0 bases, the J end by 1 base, with 7 bases between. Germline V gives CDR1 MNHEY, CDR2 SVGAGI. CDR3 length: 15 residues. The CDR3 spells CASSYSGGSGNTIYF. In nucleotides, the CDR3 is TGTGCCAGCAGTTACTCAGGGGGGTCTGGAAACACCATATATTTT.

Comments on this clone: The same CDR3 also results from other DNA sequences found in this sample. The CDR3 DNA sequence: TGTGCCAGCAGCTCTGGGGGGAGGATCTATGGCTACACCTTC. As protein: CASSSGGRIYGYTF. The chain carries TRBV28 and TRBJ1-2; maybe TRBD1 (5 bases). Trimming took 6 bases from V and 4 from J, leaving 15 bases between them. This CDR3 has 14 amino acids. The germline CDR1 and CDR2 sequences are MDHEN and SYDVKM.

The chain uses TRBV28 and TRBJ2-6; 7 bases match TRBD1. The germline V gene has CDR1 MDHEN and CDR2 SYDVKM. With 6 bases clipped from V and 2 bases from J, the junction kept 1 base outside the gene matches. The CDR3 loop spans 14 amino acids. The DNA for the CDR3 is TGTGCCAGCAGGACAGGGACTGGGGCCAACGTCCTGACTTTC. Protein product: CASRTGTGANVLTF.

V usage is TRBV5-5 and J usage is TRBJ1-4; D is undetermined. The V end was cut by 1 base, the J end by 1 base, with 17 bases between. Germline loops: CDR1 SGHKS, CDR2 YYEKEE (reference sequence). The CDR3 is made up of 18 amino acids. CDR3 in DNA: TGTGCCAGCAGCTTGCTGGGCGGTATAGTTGGAACTAATGAAAAACTGTTTTTT. It encodes CASSLLGGIVGTNEKLFF.

Concerning this clone itself: Different DNA sequences within this sample yield the same CDR3. The CDR3 DNA reads TGCGCCAGCAGCTTGGTGGGACTAGCGCCAGATACGCAGTATTTT. This translates into CASSLVGLAPDTQYF. This chain connects TRBV5-1 to TRBJ2-3; 10 bases map to TRBD2. After removal of 0 bases from V and 4 bases from J, the junction contained 2 bases not matched to a gene. The CDR3 totals 15 residues. Germline CDR1 reads SGHRS; CDR2 reads YFSETQ.

This chain joins TRBV7-2 and TRBJ2-1; 9 bases agree with TRBD2. The CDR3 is 16 residues long. CDR1 SGHTA and CDR2 FQGNSA come from the germline V gene. V gave up 5 bases and J gave up 4 bases; unmatched junction bases: 9. The CDR3 protein is CASSGKGLASYNEQFF. DNA for the CDR3: TGTGCCAGCAGCGGAAAGGGACTAGCTTCGTACAATGAGCAGTTCTTC.

This clone has only one observation. This chain uses TRBV7-2 with TRBJ1-5, with 9 bases lining up with TRBD1. Looked up from germline, CDR1 is SGHTA and CDR2 is FQGNSA. The trim removed 5 bases at V and 4 bases at J, leaving 6 bases unmatched. This CDR3 has 15 amino acids. CDR3 protein: CASSPTGGANQPQHF. CDR3 bases: TGTGCCAGCAGCCCCACAGGGGGCGCGAATCAGCCCCAGCATTTT.

The chain recombines TRBV25-1 with TRBJ2-3; 9 bases are a match to TRBD1. CDR3 length: 13 residues. CDR1 and CDR2 (germline): MGHDK, SYGVNS. V gave up 4 bases and J gave up 10 bases; unmatched junction bases: 6. CDR3 sequence reads: CASSVPQGASQYF. DNA for the CDR3: TGTGCCAGCAGTGTTCCACAGGGGGCTTCGCAGTATTTT.

A single count supports this clone. This rearrangement joins TRBV19 to TRBJ1-1; the D is unclear. CDR3 size: 13 residues. The V end was cut by 4 bases, the J end by 3 bases, with 9 bases between. Per the germline V gene, CDR1 is LNHDA and CDR2 is SQIVND (reference sequence). CDR3 bases: TGTGCCAGTAGTACCTGGGTAGACACTGAAGCTTTCTTT. Protein product: CASSTWVDTEAFF.

The gene calls are TRBV2 and TRBJ1-1; D uncertain. Trimming removed 6 bases from V and 2 bases from J, with 13 bases in between. Germline CDR1 SNHLY, CDR2 FYNNEI. The CDR3 totals 14 residues. The CDR3 is CASRREVPNTEAFF. The CDR3 DNA is TGTGCCAGCAGGAGGGAGGTACCCAACACTGAAGCTTTCTTT.

This clone was observed a handful of times. The chain recombines TRBV6-6 with TRBJ1-1; D is unclear. The CDR3 totals 14 residues. CDR1 and CDR2 (germline): MNHNY, SVGAGI (reference sequence). The V end was cut by 7 bases, the J end by 0 bases, with 12 bases between. CDR3 sequence (DNA): TGTGCCAGCATTAACACGGCGGTGAACACTGAAGCTTTCTTT. It specifies CASINTAVNTEAFF.

This clone was picked up one time. The CDR3 DNA reads TGTGCCAGCAGTGAAGACCGGAATAATGAAAAACTGTTTTTT. Translation: CASSEDRNNEKLFF. The chain is built from TRBV25-1 and TRBJ1-4; D remains ambiguous. The V gene's germline CDR1 is MGHDK and CDR2 SYGVNS. Trimming cost V 2 bases and J 4 bases, with 8 bases left between them. The length of the CDR3 is 14 residues.

This chain uses TRBV7-9 with TRBJ2-7; 7 bases are a match to TRBD1. The CDR3 sequence is 15 residues long. Trimming at V came to 5 bases and at J to 5 bases, leaving 12 bases not matched to a gene. CDR1 is SEHNR, CDR2 FQNEAQ, per germline (reference sequence). CDR3 coding DNA: TGTGCCAGCAGCGCATTTTACAGGGGTTCCCACGAGCAGTACTTC. Its translation: CASSAFYRGSHEQYF.

This rearrangement joins TRBV27 to TRBJ1-5; D is ambiguous. Germline CDR1 and CDR2: MNHEY and SMNVEV (reference sequence). The ends were cut back, 5 bases at V and 4 bases at J, with 12 bases in the middle. This CDR3 has 14 amino acids. The chain's CDR3 is CASSPLYGNQPQHF. The CDR3 DNA sequence: TGTGCCAGCAGTCCCCTTTACGGGAATCAGCCCCAGCATTTT.

V gene TRBV6-6 combines with J gene TRBJ1-2; tentatively, D is TRBD1 (5 bases). The germline gives CDR1 MNHNY, CDR2 SVGAGI (reference sequence). The length of the CDR3 is 14 residues. The ends were cut back, 6 bases at V and 5 bases at J, with 16 bases in the middle. CDR3: CASRETGTYYGYTF. CDR3 in DNA: TGTGCCAGCAGGGAAACAGGAACCTATTATGGCTACACCTTC.

The V and J genes are TRBV2 and TRBJ1-2; 9 bases match TRBD1. CDR3 size: 13 residues. Germline loops: CDR1 SNHLY, CDR2 FYNNEI. Trimming cost V 7 bases and J 3 bases; bases outside gene matches: 3. CDR3 protein: CASTRDRDYGYTF. As DNA, the CDR3 is TGTGCCAGCACGAGGGACAGGGACTATGGCTACACCTTC.

The V and J genes are TRBV6-1 and TRBJ2-5; D may correspond to TRBD1 or TRBD2 (6 bases each). The germline V and J ends were trimmed by 4 bases and 3 bases, with 12 bases remaining between them. This CDR3 has 14 amino acids. CDR1 and CDR2 from the germline V gene are MNHNS and SASEGT. The CDR3 nucleotides read TGTGCCAGCAGTGTCAGGGGAGGAGAAGAGACCCAGTACTTC. Protein sequence: CASSVRGGEETQYF.

This rearrangement joins TRBV5-4 to TRBJ2-5, with TRBD2 matching over 9 bases. The CDR3 is 16 residues long. After removal of 0 bases from V and 0 bases from J, the junction contained 3 bases not matched to a gene. Germline CDR1 is SGHNT and CDR2 is YYREEE (reference sequence). Here the CDR3 reads CASSLGLAGNQETQYF. The CDR3 DNA is TGTGCCAGCAGCTTGGGGCTAGCGGGGAACCAAGAGACCCAGTACTTC. Variable domain in full (rest from reference TRBV5-4 and TRBJ2-5): ETGVTQSPTHLIKTRGQQVTLRCSSQSGHNTVSWYQQALGQGPQFIFQYYREEENGRGNFPPRFSGLQFPNYSSELNVNALELDDSALYLCASSLGLAGNQETQYFGPGTRLLVL.

The V and J genes are TRBV19 and TRBJ2-3; D gene uncertain. CDR1 is LNHDA and CDR2 is SQIVND in the germline V gene (reference sequence). The CDR3 contains 15 residues. V was pared by 5 bases and J by 2 bases, with 14 bases between. The CDR3 DNA reads TGTGCCAGTAGTCCCGGACGGTTGAACACAGATACGCAGTATTTT. Translated: CASSPGRLNTDTQYF.

The chain has TRBV19 and TRBJ2-5; D might be TRBD2 (6 bases). The V end lost 4 bases, the J end lost 5 bases, and 11 bases lay between the germline ends. Germline assignment: CDR1 LNHDA and CDR2 SQIVND (reference sequence). The CDR3 covers 13 residues. CDR3 region: CASSTWDWETQYF. The CDR3 DNA follows: TGTGCCAGTAGTACTTGGGACTGGGAGACCCAGTACTTC.

J is TRBJ2-7 and V is TRBV19; D perhaps matches TRBD2 (5 bases). Germline values: CDR1 LNHDA, CDR2 SQIVND (reference sequence). V was cut by 5 bases and J by 0 bases, with 17 bases left in between. CDR3 size: 16 residues. CDR3 DNA sequence: TGTGCCAGTAGTGACTATACTGGAGGAGGCTCCTACGAGCAGTACTTC. Translating it yields CASSDYTGGGSYEQYF.

The chain combines TRBV18 with TRBJ1-6, with D perhaps TRBD1 (5 bases). Germline loops: CDR1 KGHSH, CDR2 LQKENI. CDR3 length: 14 amino acids. Trimming took 3 bases from V and 9 from J, leaving 12 bases between them. CDR3 region: CASSPTVGISPLHF. The DNA of the CDR3 is TGTGCCAGCTCACCGACAGTAGGGATTTCACCCCTCCACTTT.

This chain connects TRBV6-4 to TRBJ1-1; 10 positions agree with TRBD1. CDR3 length: 13 amino acids. The junction had 6 bases not matched to a gene; V was cut back by 6 bases and J by 8 bases. The germline gives CDR1 MRHNA, CDR2 SNTAGT. The CDR3 loop reads CASRLRDRGEAFF. In nucleotides, the CDR3 is TGTGCCAGCAGACTTAGGGACAGGGGCGAAGCTTTCTTT.

The V gene is TRBV6-5, the J gene TRBJ2-7; D perhaps matches TRBD1 (6 bases). The CDR3 contains 16 residues. CDR1 MNHEY and CDR2 SVGAGI come from the germline V gene. Trimming took 0 bases from V and 0 from J, leaving 12 bases between them. CDR3 amino acids: CASSYSSGTFSYEQYF. The DNA of the CDR3 is TGTGCCAGCAGTTACTCATCCGGGACATTCTCCTACGAGCAGTACTTC.